The next 17 T cell receptor beta chains were all read from a single sample in a study of shared clonotypes between healthy human individuals. Positive CCR7 selection of CD45RO-negative cells yielded the naive CD8 cells, and terminally differentiated effector memory CD45RA+ cells were excluded. Clones were sequenced by immunoSEQ multiplex PCR, and TCRdb holds only the in-frame ones, with some missing. The table lists roughly 2 million clones, about 95% of them singletons. The sequenced material came from naive CD8+ T cells sorted from blood. The receptors derive from a man aged 18 to 29 in good health.

This chain joins TRBV6-5 and TRBJ2-3, with D perhaps matching TRBD1 (6 bases). This CDR3 has 14 amino acids. Germline CDR1 and CDR2: MNHEY and SVGAGI. Deletions cut 10 bases from V and 0 bases from J, with 14 bases between. The CDR3 region is CATGEQPSTDTQYF. CDR3 sequence (DNA): TGTGCCACAGGGGAACAGCCAAGCACAGATACGCAGTATTTT.

The V and J genes are TRBV11-2 and TRBJ2-7, with TRBD2 as a possible D gene (5 bases). V lost 2 bases and J lost 0, with 11 bases in between. The CDR3 length is 15 residues. The V gene's germline CDR1 is SGHAT and CDR2 FQNNGV. The CDR3: CASSLSSSHSYEQYF. DNA of the CDR3: TGTGCCAGCAGCTTATCTAGCAGCCACTCCTACGAGCAGTACTTC.

The chain uses TRBV2 and TRBJ2-1; perhaps TRBD2 as D (5 bases). The germline V gene encodes CDR1 SNHLY and CDR2 FYNNEI. V lost 2 bases to trimming and J lost 7 bases, with 15 bases between them. The length of the CDR3 is 15 residues. The CDR3 nucleotides read TGTGCCAGCAGTGAATTCGGGGAAGGGTCAAATGAGCAGTTCTTC. Translated, it gives CASSEFGEGSNEQFF.

This sequence joins TRBV19 and TRBJ1-1; 7 bases are shared with TRBD1. The V gene's germline CDR1 is LNHDA and CDR2 SQIVND (reference sequence). The CDR3 has 12 amino acids. With V trimmed by 11 bases and J by 5 bases, 8 bases remained unmatched. CDR3 coding DNA: TGTGCCGCAGGCAGGGGGGCGACTGAAGCTTTCTTT. The encoded protein is CAAGRGATEAFF.

The J gene is TRBJ2-7, the V gene TRBV5-4; possibly TRBD2 for D (5 bases). CDR1 and CDR2 from the germline V gene are SGHNT and YYREEE (reference sequence). V lost 0 bases and J 5 bases, leaving 12 bases between the germline ends. The CDR3 extends over 14 amino acids. This CDR3 is CASSLDRGSDEQYF. The CDR3 DNA follows: TGTGCCAGCAGCTTGGACCGCGGGTCCGACGAGCAGTACTTC.

The chain joins TRBV5-4 to TRBJ1-1; 8 nucleotides match TRBD1. Germline V gives CDR1 SGHNT, CDR2 YYREEE (reference sequence). The trim removed 3 bases at V and 10 bases at J, leaving 8 bases unmatched. The CDR3 is 13 amino acids. CDR3 loop: CASSWGQVNGAFF. As DNA, the CDR3 is TGTGCCAGCAGCTGGGGACAGGTAAACGGAGCTTTCTTT.

The sample holds one count of this clone. This rearrangement joins TRBV5-4 to TRBJ2-7; 9 positions match TRBD2. V lost 8 bases to trimming and J lost 6 bases; unmatched junction nucleotides: 6. The germline V gene encodes CDR1 SGHNT and CDR2 YYREEE (reference sequence). The CDR3 spans 12 residues. CDR3 residues: CARGSGRFEQYF. CDR3 sequence (DNA): TGTGCCAGGGGGAGCGGGAGGTTCGAGCAGTACTTC.

The chain uses TRBV10-2 and TRBJ1-6; 7 positions agree with TRBD1. V trimming: 2 bases; J trimming: 7 bases; junction bases outside the gene matches: 2. CDR3 length: 14 amino acids. Germline V lookup: CDR1 WSHSY, CDR2 SAAADI. CDR3 bases: TGCGCCAGCAGTGAGGTCAGGGGGAATTCACCCCTCCACTTT. The encoded protein is CASSEVRGNSPLHF.

The count of this clone is one. J is TRBJ2-1 and V is TRBV28; no definite D call. Per the germline V gene, CDR1 is MDHEN and CDR2 is SYDVKM. Trimming removed 5 bases from V and 7 bases from J, with 9 bases in between. The CDR3 totals 12 residues. The CDR3 sequence: CASSPPVNEQFF. Written as DNA, the CDR3 is TGTGCCAGCAGTCCCCCCGTTAATGAGCAGTTCTTC. The whole variable domain, filled in from reference TRBV28 and TRBJ2-1, reads DVKVTQSSRYLVKRTGEKVFLECVQDMDHENMFWYRQDPGLGLRLIYFSYDVKMKEKGDIPEGYSVSREKKERFSLILESASTNQTSMYLCASSPPVNEQFFGPGTRLTVL.

Comment on this clone: The junction does not match germline at one end; this may be a read error. The same CDR3 can be traced to other DNA sequences in this sample. This sequence joins TRBV7-7 and TRBJ2-1; D might be TRBD2 (5 bases). CDR1 and CDR2 from the germline V gene are SSHAT and FNYEAQ (reference sequence). CDR3 size: 13 residues. CDR3 loop: CASSLEGGNEQFF. The CDR3 DNA is TGTGCTAGCAGCTTAGAGGGTGGCAATGAGCAGTTCTTC.

This clone appeared once. The chain couples TRBV4-1 to TRBJ1-1; the D gene is possibly TRBD1 (5 bases). Germline CDR1 MGHRA, CDR2 YSYEKL. V was shortened by 4 bases and J by 3 bases, with 15 bases between the two germline ends. The CDR3 runs 15 residues. This CDR3 is CASSPSGTLDTEAFF. The CDR3 bases are TGCGCCAGCAGCCCTTCTGGGACTTTAGACACTGAAGCTTTCTTT.

This chain links TRBV5-8 with TRBJ2-5; 10 bases are shared with TRBD1. CDR1 is SGHTS and CDR2 is YDEGEE in the germline V gene. Unmatched junction bases numbered 11, after V lost 6 bases and J lost 3 bases. The CDR3 consists of 16 residues. This CDR3 is CASNTLRTGGEETQYF. For the CDR3, the DNA is TGTGCCAGCAACACCCTTCGGACAGGGGGTGAAGAGACCCAGTACTTC.

Details on this clone: In the same sample, other DNA sequences code for this CDR3. The rearrangement links TRBV5-4 to TRBJ2-3, with D possibly being TRBD2 (5 bases). The CDR3 has 14 residues. V lost 2 bases to trimming and J lost 1 base, with 8 bases between them. Germline CDR1 reads SGHNT; CDR2 reads YYREEE (reference sequence). The CDR3 DNA reads as TGTGCCAGCAGCTTAGACGGGGGCACAGATACGCAGTATTTT. Translating it yields CASSLDGGTDTQYF.

Regarding this clone: Within the sample, other DNA sequences also encode this same CDR3. The chain combines TRBV4-3 with TRBJ2-1; the D is unclear. The V end lost 0 bases, the J end lost 7 bases, and 7 bases lay between the germline ends. In germline, CDR1 is LGHNA, CDR2 YSLEER. This CDR3 has 13 amino acids. The DNA of the CDR3 is TGCGCCAGCAGCCAAGATCTAGGGAATGAGCAGTTCTTC. Translating it yields CASSQDLGNEQFF.

This rearrangement joins TRBV5-4 to TRBJ2-7; D perhaps matches TRBD1 (6 bases). Trimming left V 1 base short and J 0 bases short, with 20 bases between. This CDR3 spans 18 amino acids. Germline V gene data show CDR1 as SGHNT and CDR2 as YYREEE (reference sequence). In DNA, the CDR3 is TGTGCCAGCAGCTTGCCCTATTCACAGGGCCCAGTCTCCTACGAGCAGTACTTC. The encoded protein is CASSLPYSQGPVSYEQYF.

This clone was counted a single time. This chain links TRBV15 with TRBJ2-1, with D possibly TRBD1 on 5 matching bases. The CDR3 consists of 14 residues. Between the trimmed V and J ends, which lost 6 bases and 8 bases, there was a span of 17 bases. Looked up from germline, CDR1 is LNHNV and CDR2 is YYDKDF (reference sequence). The CDR3 is CATSPPTGFHEQFF. The CDR3 DNA reads TGTGCCACCAGTCCACCTACAGGATTTCATGAGCAGTTCTTC.

The rearrangement links TRBV7-6 to TRBJ2-3; TRBD2 aligns across 7 bases. The junction had 3 bases not matched to a gene; V was cut back by 3 bases and J by 0 bases. This CDR3 region has 15 residues. The germline CDR1 and CDR2 sequences are SGHVS and FNYEAQ. The CDR3 DNA sequence: TGTGCCAGCAGCTTTTGGGAGGGGAGCACAGATACGCAGTATTTT. This codes for CASSFWEGSTDTQYF.